The 14 T cell receptor beta chains presented below share a single source sample, sequenced in a study of blood T cell repertoires in COVID-19. The method was immunoSEQ multiplex PCR; TCRdb's version includes in-frame clones alone and lacks a portion of them. The sample contains 95,000 to 100,000 clones, less than 85% of which appear only once. Sequencing was carried out using peripheral blood. These receptors all come from a human donor in a cohort sampled during active COVID-19.

The chain recombines TRBV29-1 with TRBJ1-3; no clear D. This CDR3 is 15 amino acids long. In germline, CDR1 is SQVTM, CDR2 ANQGSEA. Trimming took 2 bases from V and 2 from J, leaving 13 bases between them. CDR3 DNA sequence: TGCAGCGTTGAAACGGGGTGGGATCCTGGAAACACCATATATTTT. It yields the protein CSVETGWDPGNTIYF.

The rearrangement links TRBV19 to TRBJ2-7, with D perhaps TRBD2 (7 bases). Per the germline V gene, CDR1 is LNHDA and CDR2 is SQIVND (reference sequence). The CDR3 extends over 13 amino acids. V dropped 7 bases and J dropped 8 bases, with 18 bases sitting between them. CDR3 sequence (DNA): TGTGCCAGTACCCAGGGAGGGGGATATCAGCAGTACTTC. Its translation is CASTQGGGYQQYF.

The chain has TRBV27 and TRBJ2-1; TRBD2 matches at 11 bases. The junction had 1 base not matched to a gene; V was cut back by 2 bases and J by 4 bases. Germline assignment: CDR1 MNHEY and CDR2 SMNVEV (reference sequence). The CDR3 is made up of 15 amino acids. The CDR3 loop reads CASSLIAGGYNEQFF. CDR3 DNA sequence: TGTGCCAGCAGTTTAATAGCGGGGGGGTACAATGAGCAGTTCTTC.

The V and J genes are TRBV5-1 and TRBJ2-6; D perhaps matches TRBD2 (5 bases). Per the germline V gene, CDR1 is SGHRS and CDR2 is YFSETQ. The CDR3 consists of 20 residues. Trimming pared 4 bases from V and 0 bases from J, leaving 23 bases between. In DNA form, the CDR3 reads TGCGCCAGCAGCGCGACGGGAACACCTACGGGTGGCTCTGGGGCCAACGTCCTGACTTTC. It codes for CASSATGTPTGGSGANVLTF.

This clone showed up just once. V gene TRBV7-6 combines with J gene TRBJ2-1, with a tentative D call TRBD2 (6 bases). The CDR3 has 17 amino acids. V was cut by 3 bases and J by 0 bases, with 15 bases left in between. Germline assignment: CDR1 SGHVS and CDR2 FNYEAQ. The CDR3 DNA reads TGTGCCAGCAGCTTTCGGGTTAGCGGCAGCTCCTACAATGAGCAGTTCTTC. It yields the protein CASSFRVSGSSYNEQFF.

The genes are TRBV5-4 and TRBJ1-2, with D unresolved. In germline, CDR1 is SGHNT, CDR2 YYREEE (reference sequence). The CDR3 is made up of 13 amino acids. V was shortened by 3 bases and J by 5 bases, with 11 bases between the two germline ends. The CDR3 loop reads CASSYPDTYGYTF. The DNA for the CDR3 is TGTGCCAGCAGCTACCCTGACACTTATGGCTACACCTTC.

This clone was seen a single time. The chain uses TRBV2 and TRBJ2-1, with TRBD2 as a possible D gene (5 bases). The CDR3 totals 15 residues. V was pared by 6 bases and J by 0 bases, with 12 bases between. The germline gives CDR1 SNHLY, CDR2 FYNNEI. Here the CDR3 reads CASRKDSGSYNEQFF. The DNA for the CDR3 is TGTGCCAGCAGGAAGGACTCCGGCTCCTACAATGAGCAGTTCTTC.

J is TRBJ2-1 and V is TRBV28; TRBD2 matches 7 bases. V shed 6 bases, J shed 2 bases, and the junction held 10 bases outside the gene matches. Germline lookup yields CDR1 MDHEN and CDR2 SYDVKM. This CDR3 spans 16 amino acids. The CDR3 DNA is TGTGCCAGCAGCCCGGGGGGTGTCGCCACCTACAATGAGCAGTTCTTC. Translation gives CASSPGGVATYNEQFF.

The chain employs TRBV5-1 and TRBJ2-7; weak D call: TRBD1 (5 bases). The CDR3 consists of 13 residues. Germline assignment: CDR1 SGHRS and CDR2 YFSETQ. V lost 0 bases and J 3 bases, leaving 7 bases between the germline ends. The CDR3 sequence: CASSLVGLYEQYF. The CDR3 DNA sequence: TGCGCCAGCAGCTTGGTGGGGCTCTACGAGCAGTACTTC.

The rearrangement joins TRBV2 to TRBJ1-2; TRBD1 matches 9 bases. Germline V lookup: CDR1 SNHLY, CDR2 FYNNEI. V lost 6 bases, J lost 4 bases, and 6 bases stayed unmatched. The CDR3 spans 14 residues. CDR3 in DNA: TGTGCCAGCAGGAGACAGGGGGGTTTCTATGGCTACACCTTC. Encoded protein: CASRRQGGFYGYTF.

This clone has only a few counts. The genes are TRBV28 and TRBJ1-5; no firm D call. This CDR3 has 17 amino acids. V was shortened by 2 bases and J by 2 bases, with 16 bases between the two germline ends. The germline CDR1 and CDR2 sequences are MDHEN and SYDVKM. In nucleotides, the CDR3 is TGTGCCAGCAGTTTAGAGAACGCCGGCGGCCGCAATCAGCCCCAGCATTTT. It yields the protein CASSLENAGGRNQPQHF. Filled out from reference TRBV28 and TRBJ1-5, the complete variable domain reads DVKVTQSSRYLVKRTGEKVFLECVQDMDHENMFWYRQDPGLGLRLIYFSYDVKMKEKGDIPEGYSVSREKKERFSLILESASTNQTSMYLCASSLENAGGRNQPQHFGDGTRLSIL.

V and J are TRBV5-5 and TRBJ2-1, with TRBD2 matching 7 bases. From germline, CDR1 is SGHKS and CDR2 YYEKEE (reference sequence). The CDR3 runs 15 residues. V gave up 0 bases and J gave up 3 bases; unmatched junction bases: 3. In nucleotides, the CDR3 is TGTGCCAGCAGCTTGGACGGCGGGGGCTACAATGAGCAGTTCTTC. It yields the protein CASSLDGGGYNEQFF. Together with reference TRBV5-5 and TRBJ2-1, the CDR3 gives the full variable domain: DAGVTQSPTHLIKTRGQQVTLRCSPISGHKSVSWYQQVLGQGPQFIFQYYEKEERGRGNFPDRFSARQFPNYSSELNVNALLLGDSALYLCASSLDGGGYNEQFFGPGTRLTVL.

The chain couples TRBV5-1 to TRBJ2-1; 7 bases fit TRBD2. The CDR3 runs 16 residues. After removal of 4 bases from V and 3 bases from J, the junction contained 10 bases not matched to a gene. Germline V gene sequence: CDR1 SGHRS, CDR2 YFSETQ. This chain's CDR3 is CASSRASSGNYNEQFF. CDR3 nucleotide sequence: TGCGCCAGCAGCCGCGCGTCTAGCGGAAACTACAATGAGCAGTTCTTC.

This clone was counted a single time. The chain carries TRBV12-3 or TRBV12-4 and TRBJ2-7; D is undetermined. The CDR3 sequence is 13 residues long. Trimming stripped 6 bases from V and 2 bases from J, with 11 bases between. The CDR3 region has the DNA TGTGCCAGCAGCGACACCACGACCTACGAGCAGTACTTC. Protein: CASSDTTTYEQYF.